What follows is one T cell receptor beta chain and its context. Its antigen is still unknown. This specimen belongs to a study of T cells in localized non-small cell lung cancer. Profiled with immunoSEQ multiplex PCR; TCRdb holds only in-frame clones, not every one. The profile shows about 34,000 clones, around nine tenths of them singletons. General study results and limits: Uninvolved adjacent lung, not tumor, had the highest T cell clonality. Longer survival (overall) was linked to higher T cell density in blood.

CDR3 size: 15 residues. V was trimmed by 5 bases and J by 0 bases, leaving 11 bases between them. The V gene's germline CDR1 is SSHAT and CDR2 FNYEAQ (reference sequence). The J gene is TRBJ1-3, the V gene TRBV7-7; D gene uncertain. This receptor was taken from a woman aged 35-75 years with stage I lung adenocarcinoma. Sequencing was performed on peripheral blood, taken before any cancer treatment. CDR3 nucleotides: TGTGCCAGCAGCCCCGACGGCAGCTCTGGAAACACCATATATTTT. It codes for CASSPDGSSGNTIYF.